What follows are 27 T cell receptor beta chains derived from one specimen sequenced in a study of blood T cell repertoires in COVID-19. The protocol was immunoSEQ multiplex PCR, while the TCRdb copy is restricted to in-frame clones and leaves out a portion. The sample includes approximately 300,000 clones, 85% to 90% of them seen just once. The specimen sequenced was peripheral blood. The receptors were gathered from a woman aged 30 to 39 with COVID-19, enrolled during active disease.

The chain has TRBV3-1 (or the pseudogene TRBV3-2) and TRBJ2-4; the D gene is possibly TRBD1 (6 bases). The length of the CDR3 is 16 residues. The V end was cut by 1 base, the J end by 3 bases, with 13 bases between. CDR1 is LGHDT and CDR2 is YNNKEL in the germline V gene (reference sequence). The CDR3 region is CASSQGQGTHKNIQYF. CDR3 DNA sequence: TGTGCCAGCAGCCAAGGACAAGGGACACACAAAAACATTCAGTACTTC.

The V and J genes are TRBV23-1 and TRBJ1-6; D might be TRBD1 (6 bases). TRBV23-1 is classed as an ORF, of uncertain function. Trimming removed 0 bases from V and 6 bases from J, with 18 bases in between. This CDR3 is 18 amino acids long. The CDR3 nucleotides read TGCGCCAGCAGTCAATCGGTACGTTTGGGCAGGGGTAATTCACCCCTCCACTTT. It specifies CASSQSVRLGRGNSPLHF.

The chain recombines TRBV3-1 (or the pseudogene TRBV3-2) with TRBJ1-1; no clear D gene. Germline V CDR1 and CDR2: LGHDT, YNNKEL (reference sequence). V was clipped by 1 base and J by 13 bases, with 13 bases between them. CDR3 size: 12 residues. The CDR3 loop is CASSQGEREDFF. The CDR3 DNA reads TGTGCCAGCAGCCAAGGGGAAAGGGAGGATTTCTTT.

The chain joins TRBV19 to TRBJ2-7, with TRBD1 as a possible D gene (5 bases). The CDR3 is 14 residues long. The V end lost 1 base, the J end lost 1 base, and 8 bases lay between the germline ends. Germline-derived CDR1 and CDR2 are LNHDA and SQIVND (reference sequence). This CDR3 is CASSIVQGSYEQYF. The CDR3 bases are TGTGCCAGTAGTATAGTGCAGGGATCCTACGAGCAGTACTTC.

The chain uses TRBV5-4 and TRBJ1-2; 9 bases map to TRBD1. The CDR3 totals 14 residues. Germline CDR1 is SGHNT and CDR2 is YYREEE (reference sequence). V was pared by 4 bases and J by 6 bases, with 7 bases of the junction left unmatched. The CDR3 coding sequence is TGTGCCAGCAGCCGACAGGGGGTAACGCATGGCTACACCTTC. Translating it yields CASSRQGVTHGYTF. The complete variable domain, with remaining parts taken from reference TRBV5-4 and TRBJ1-2, reads ETGVTQSPTHLIKTRGQQVTLRCSSQSGHNTVSWYQQALGQGPQFIFQYYREEENGRGNFPPRFSGLQFPNYSSELNVNALELDDSALYLCASSRQGVTHGYTFGSGTRLTVV.

The chain carries TRBV11-2 and TRBJ1-5; D is undetermined. The CDR3 sequence is 12 residues long. Trimming removed 5 bases from V and 4 bases from J, with 6 bases in between. Germline V lookup: CDR1 SGHAT, CDR2 FQNNGV. The chain's CDR3 is CASSSPNQPQHF. The CDR3 DNA follows: TGTGCCAGCAGCAGCCCTAATCAGCCCCAGCATTTT. The complete variable domain, with remaining parts taken from reference TRBV11-2 and TRBJ1-5, reads EAGVAQSPRYKIIEKRQSVAFWCNPISGHATLYWYQQILGQGPKLLIQFQNNGVVDDSQLPKDRFSAERLKGVDSTLKIQPAKLEDSAVYLCASSSPNQPQHFGDGTRLSIL.

The chain links TRBV15 to TRBJ2-2, with 7 bases aligning to TRBD1. CDR3 length equals 15 residues. V was clipped by 4 bases and J by 5 bases; unmatched bases: 7. CDR1 is LNHNV and CDR2 is YYDKDF in the germline V gene (reference sequence). This CDR3 is CATSTLTGSTGELFF. The DNA of the CDR3 is TGTGCCACCAGCACTCTGACAGGGTCAACCGGGGAGCTGTTTTTT. Full variable domain (outside the CDR3, taken from reference TRBV15 and TRBJ2-2): DAMVIQNPRYQVTQFGKPVTLSCSQTLNHNVMYWYQQKSSQAPKLLFHYYDKDFNNEADTPDNFQSRRPNTSFCFLDIRSPGLGDTAMYLCATSTLTGSTGELFFGEGSRLTVL.

The rearrangement joins TRBV2 to TRBJ1-6; perhaps TRBD1 as D (5 bases). CDR3 length: 15 residues. V lost 8 bases to trimming and J lost 6 bases, with 17 bases between them. Germline CDR1 and CDR2: SNHLY and FYNNEI. Here the CDR3 DNA reads TGTGCCAGCGGGGGGGAGGGTTTGATTAATTCACCCCTCCACTTT. Its protein is CASGGEGLINSPLHF.

The chain uses TRBV6-5 and TRBJ1-5; a weak D match, TRBD1 (6 bases). Germline values: CDR1 MNHEY, CDR2 SVGAGI. Trimming stripped 4 bases from V and 7 bases from J, with 11 bases between. The CDR3 covers 13 residues. The CDR3 nucleotides read TGTGCCAGCAGTTGGGGAGGGGGGCAGCCCCAGCATTTT. Protein: CASSWGGGQPQHF.

V usage is TRBV2 and J usage is TRBJ2-2; D is unresolved. Germline lookup yields CDR1 SNHLY and CDR2 FYNNEI. The CDR3 length is 13 residues. The V end lost 7 bases, the J end lost 7 bases, and 13 bases lay between the germline ends. The CDR3 protein is CASNWQTGGELFF. The DNA of the CDR3 is TGTGCCAGCAATTGGCAGACTGGCGGGGAGCTGTTTTTT.

The chain has TRBV2 and TRBJ1-5; 7 bases are shared with TRBD1. CDR3 length: 15 residues. V gave up 6 bases and J gave up 1 base; unmatched junction bases: 6. Germline loops: CDR1 SNHLY, CDR2 FYNNEI. DNA for the CDR3: TGTGCCAGCAGAAGACAGGGCGGGAGCAATCAGCCCCAGCATTTT. Protein product: CASRRQGGSNQPQHF.

V is TRBV6-6 and J is TRBJ1-6, with 10 positions matching TRBD1. V lost 0 bases to trimming and J lost 10 bases; unmatched junction nucleotides: 3. The CDR3 is 15 amino acids. Germline V gene data show CDR1 as MNHNY and CDR2 as SVGAGI (reference sequence). CDR3 residues: CASSYSGTGASPLHF. CDR3 nucleotide sequence: TGTGCCAGCAGTTACTCGGGGACAGGGGCCTCACCCCTCCACTTT.

This chain connects TRBV29-1 to TRBJ1-3, with 8 bases lining up with TRBD1. V gave up 4 bases and J gave up 4 bases; unmatched junction bases: 6. CDR1 is SQVTM and CDR2 is ANQGSEA in the germline V gene. CDR3 length: 14 residues. CDR3 in DNA: TGCAGCGTTGGGACAGGGACTCAAGGAAACACCATATATTTT. Encoded protein: CSVGTGTQGNTIYF.

V usage is TRBV27 and J usage is TRBJ1-5; a weak D match, TRBD1 (6 bases). The V gene's germline CDR1 is MNHEY and CDR2 SMNVEV (reference sequence). This CDR3 contains 14 residues. V lost 3 bases and J lost 3, with 9 bases in between. The CDR3 sequence is CASSLTGVNQPQHF. Here the CDR3 DNA reads TGTGCCAGCAGTTTGACAGGCGTCAATCAGCCCCAGCATTTT.

This clone came up once. The chain links TRBV29-1 to TRBJ2-1; 8 bases fit TRBD1. The CDR3 consists of 11 residues. V trimming: 6 bases; J trimming: 13 bases; junction bases outside the gene matches: 8. Germline CDR1 SQVTM, CDR2 ANQGSEA. This CDR3 reads CSVPHRGIQFF. The CDR3 DNA reads as TGCAGCGTCCCTCACAGGGGGATCCAGTTCTTC.

The rearrangement links TRBV5-1 to TRBJ2-5; 8 nucleotides match TRBD2. CDR1 and CDR2 (germline): SGHRS, YFSETQ. This CDR3 is 13 amino acids long. With 4 bases clipped from V and 5 bases from J, the junction kept 4 bases outside the gene matches. The CDR3, as DNA: TGCGCCAGCAGCCGGGGGGGCGGTGAGACCCAGTACTTC. Its translation is CASSRGGGETQYF. The entire variable domain, with the rest obtained from reference TRBV5-1 and TRBJ2-5, is as follows: KAGVTQTPRYLIKTRGQQVTLSCSPISGHRSVSWYQQTPGQGLQFLFEYFSETQRNKGNFPGRFSGRQFSNSRSEMNVSTLELGDSALYLCASSRGGGETQYFGPGTRLLVL.

The CDR3 protein is CASRPGAEGSYEQYF. In DNA form, the CDR3 reads TGTGCCAGCAGACCTGGCGCGGAGGGCTCCTACGAGCAGTACTTC. This chain joins TRBV2 and TRBJ2-7; D possibly corresponds to TRBD2 (6 bases). In germline, CDR1 is SNHLY, CDR2 FYNNEI. The CDR3 loop spans 15 amino acids. V was clipped by 6 bases and J by 0 bases, with 15 bases between them.

J is TRBJ1-2 and V is TRBV6-6; a weak D match, TRBD1 (5 bases). The CDR3 spans 14 residues. Trimming cost V 0 bases and J 1 base, with 6 bases left between them. Germline CDR1 reads MNHNY; CDR2 reads SVGAGI (reference sequence). CDR3 amino acids: CASSYSGVNYGYTF. The CDR3 bases are TGTGCCAGCAGTTACTCAGGGGTTAACTATGGCTACACCTTC.

This clone has ten or more counts. The V call is TRBV15, the J call TRBJ1-1, with 7 nucleotides matching TRBD1. J was trimmed by 10 bases and V by 0 bases; bases with no gene match: 5. The germline V gene encodes CDR1 LNHNV and CDR2 YYDKDF (reference sequence). CDR3 length: 13 amino acids. The CDR3: CATSRDQNRGAFF. CDR3 in DNA: TGTGCCACCAGCAGAGATCAGAACAGGGGAGCTTTCTTT.

The chain employs TRBV3-1 (or the pseudogene TRBV3-2) and TRBJ2-3, with TRBD2 identical over 11 bases. CDR3 length: 17 amino acids. CDR1 LGHDT and CDR2 YNNKEL come from the germline V gene (reference sequence). Germline trimming cut 2 bases from V and 1 base from J; bases unmatched to any gene: 5. In DNA form, the CDR3 reads TGTGCCAGCAGCCAATCACCGACTAGCGGGGGCACAGATACGCAGTATTTT. This codes for CASSQSPTSGGTDTQYF.

The chain has TRBV30 and TRBJ1-2; 10 bases align to TRBD1. Looked up from germline, CDR1 is GTSNPN and CDR2 is SVGIG (reference sequence). The trim removed 5 bases at V and 5 bases at J, leaving 2 bases unmatched. This CDR3 region has 12 residues. The CDR3 sequence: CAWWTGGYGYTF. CDR3 bases: TGTGCCTGGTGGACAGGGGGATATGGCTACACCTTC.

The chain employs TRBV19 and TRBJ2-7; 10 positions match TRBD1. Trimming took 5 bases from V and 0 from J; bases not matched to a gene: 4. CDR3 length: 15 amino acids. Germline CDR1 is LNHDA and CDR2 is SQIVND (reference sequence). The CDR3 DNA is TGTGCCAGTAGTCCGGGACAGGGGAGCTCCTACGAGCAGTACGTC. This encodes CASSPGQGSSYEQYV.

This chain links TRBV19 with TRBJ1-4, with 8 bases aligning to TRBD1. In germline, CDR1 is LNHDA, CDR2 SQIVND (reference sequence). The length of the CDR3 is 15 residues. The junction had 6 bases not matched to a gene; V was cut back by 4 bases and J by 5 bases. The CDR3 reads CASSSRDRTNEKLFF. In DNA form, the CDR3 reads TGTGCCAGTAGTAGCCGGGACAGGACCAATGAAAAACTGTTTTTT.

This chain uses TRBV28 with TRBJ1-6, with a tentative D call TRBD1 (5 bases). There are 15 residues in the CDR3. Trimming removed 2 bases from V and 5 bases from J, with 10 bases in between. Germline V gene lookup returns CDR1 MDHEN and CDR2 SYDVKM. The CDR3 nucleotides read TGTGCCAGCAGTTTACCGACAGAGAATAATTCACCCCTCCACTTT. Protein sequence: CASSLPTENNSPLHF. The full variable domain, rest sourced from reference TRBV28 and TRBJ1-6, is DVKVTQSSRYLVKRTGEKVFLECVQDMDHENMFWYRQDPGLGLRLIYFSYDVKMKEKGDIPEGYSVSREKKERFSLILESASTNQTSMYLCASSLPTENNSPLHFGNGTRLTVT.

This chain uses TRBV2 with TRBJ1-6; TRBD1 might be the D (6 bases). Germline V gives CDR1 SNHLY, CDR2 FYNNEI. The CDR3 is 14 residues long. V gave up 8 bases and J gave up 9 bases, with 17 bases separating them. The CDR3 sequence: CASCLGRGSSPLHF. Here the CDR3 DNA reads TGTGCCAGCTGCTTGGGTAGGGGGAGTTCACCCCTCCACTTT.

The genes are TRBV12-3 or TRBV12-4 and TRBJ2-5; D unresolved. The V gene lost 6 bases and the J gene lost 0 bases, with 5 bases spanning the gap. The CDR3 totals 12 residues. CDR3 in DNA: TGTGCCAGCAGCCAAAACCAAGAGACCCAGTACTTC. It codes for CASSQNQETQYF.

This chain joins TRBV4-1 and TRBJ1-5, with TRBD1 matching over 7 bases. This CDR3 spans 14 amino acids. CDR1 is MGHRA, CDR2 YSYEKL, per germline. Trimming removed 1 base from V and 7 bases from J; junction bases left unmatched: 4. CDR3 in DNA: TGCGCCAGCAGCCAAGGACAGGGAGGCCAGCCCCAGCATTTT. It is translated as CASSQGQGGQPQHF.